Following are 18 T cell receptor beta chains from one sample sequenced in a study of tumor-infiltrating lymphocytes in primary liver carcinoma. Co-extraction of both nucleic acids (RNA and DNA) used roughly 19-33 mg of unsorted bulk tissue. The researchers produced TCR beta cDNA from about 510 ng total RNA with a constant-region primer. Slightly modified ARM-PCR served as the procedure for the TCR beta libraries. These libraries came from three rounds of nested multiplex PCR. Both of the initial two PCR rounds ran for around 10 cycles and employed TRBV1-TRBV30 forward primers alongside a C-beta reverse primer. TCRdb re-called the multiplex PCR reads with MiXCR, one entry per CDR3 protein. The sample lists 100,000 or so distinct CDR3 sequences; approximately 68% were seen once. Sequencing input: liver tumor tissue from sampling region 5. Subset indicated: tumor region T5, tumor centre. The receptors stem from a woman aged 55-75 years with primary liver carcinoma and hepatitis B virus infection.

Concerning this clonotype itself: The conserved final phenylalanine or tryptophan is absent from the CDR3, which likely points to a read error. The V gene is TRBV11-3, the J gene TRBJ2-1, with D uncertain. The CDR3 is 11 residues long. The V end was cut by 3 bases, the J end by 9 bases, with 6 bases between. Germline V lookup: CDR1 SGHNT, CDR2 YENEEA. CDR3 amino acids: CASSLSGEQFY. In DNA, the CDR3 is TGTGCCAGCAGCTTGTCTGGTGAGCAGTTCTAC.

A note on this clonotype: This is likely a read error, given that the CDR3 carries no conserved phenylalanine or tryptophan at its end. The DNA is left out, because the CDR3 cannot be placed on it with certainty; the CDR3 is given as TCRdb lists it. The chain couples TRBV4-1 to TRBJ2-1; TRBD2 is the table's D call and was not checked against the DNA. The CDR3 has 17 residues if both end residues are counted. Germline V lookup: CDR1 MGHRA, CDR2 YSYEKL. CDR3 sequence: CASSQPKLAGNINEHFL.

Concerning this clonotype itself: A junction boundary mismatches the germline segment, possibly from a read error. This chain uses TRBV11-2 with TRBJ2-3; TRBD1 might be the D (6 bases). Germline V lookup: CDR1 SGHAT, CDR2 FQNNGV. The CDR3 runs to 16 residues. Here the CDR3 DNA reads TGTACCAGTAGCTTTGGTTCTACAGGGCCGGGGGATACGCAGTATTTT. It is translated as CTSSFGSTGPGDTQYF.

A remark on this clonotype: A much larger clonotype is one base distant, so this may be a read error. This rearrangement joins TRBV5-4 to TRBJ2-5; 8 bases match TRBD2. The CDR3 spans 15 residues. Per germline, CDR1 SGHNT and CDR2 YYREEE (reference sequence). Losses at the gene ends were 1 base for V and 5 bases for J; bases not matched to a gene: 7. The CDR3 nucleotides read TGTGCCAGCAGCTTGACGGGAGGGAGTTTTGAGACCCAGTACTTC. Residues: CASSLTGGSFETQYF.

This clonotype showed up many times. The chain employs TRBV28 and TRBJ2-1, with TRBD2 matching 7 bases. J was trimmed by 4 bases and V by 6 bases; bases with no gene match: 9. The CDR3 consists of 15 residues. Per the germline V gene, CDR1 is MDHEN and CDR2 is SYDVKM. The CDR3 DNA reads as TGTGCCAGCAGCCTTTCAGGACTAGATTACAATGAGCAGTTCTTC. Translating it yields CASSLSGLDYNEQFF.

Turning to this clonotype: A junction boundary mismatches the germline segment, possibly from a read error. The V gene is TRBV11-2, the J gene TRBJ2-1; 14 bases map to TRBD2. The V gene's germline CDR1 is SGHAT and CDR2 FQNNGV. The CDR3 spans 17 residues. Here the CDR3 reads CANRRRLAGGPGDEQFF. As DNA, the CDR3 is TGCGCCAACAGGAGGAGACTAGCGGGAGGGCCGGGGGATGAGCAGTTCTTC.

With respect to this clonotype: The junction does not match germline at one end; this may be a read error. The chain couples TRBV5-1 to TRBJ1-5, with a tentative D call TRBD1 (5 bases). The CDR3 runs 15 residues. Germline-derived CDR1 and CDR2 are SGHRS and YFSETQ. The CDR3 loop is CVSSQRPGGRQPQHF. The DNA for the CDR3 is TGCGTCAGCAGCCAGCGGCCCGGGGGTCGACAGCCCCAGCATTTC.

The CDR3: CASSKGCWGNSGANALTF. The CDR3 DNA is TGTGCCAGCAGCAAAGGATGTTGGGGGAACTCTGGGGCCAACGCCCTGACTTTC. The chain is built from TRBV21-1 and TRBJ2-6. TRBV21-1 is reported as a pseudogene. The CDR3 is 18 amino acids.

This clonotype showed up many times. J is TRBJ1-2 and V is TRBV12-5, with D uncertain. Germline values: CDR1 LGHNT, CDR2 FRNRAP. The CDR3 sequence is 19 residues long. Trimming took off 1 base at V and 4 bases at J, with 25 bases between the two ends. CDR3 protein: CASGLAYERASPSPYGYTF. The DNA of the CDR3 is TGTGCTAGTGGTTTGGCCTACGAACGGGCCTCCCCGTCTCCCTATGGCTACACCTTC.

The chain joins TRBV7-9 to TRBJ1-1, with no clear D. Trimming removed 5 bases from V and 5 bases from J, with 18 bases in between. The CDR3 covers 15 residues. Germline loops: CDR1 SEHNR, CDR2 FQNEAQ (reference sequence). The CDR3 is CASSPTSTRKTEAFF. CDR3 DNA: TGTGCCAGCAGCCCTACTTCAACAAGGAAAACTGAAGCTTTCTTT.

This clonotype was recorded once. A single base separates this from a much larger clone, so it may be a read error. Here the CDR3 DNA reads TGTGCCAGCACACAAAGCGGGAGCATTCCAGATACGCAGTATTTT. Translated: CASTQSGSIPDTQYF. The chain carries TRBV7-9 and TRBJ2-3; 8 nucleotides match TRBD2. V gave up 7 bases and J gave up 4 bases; unmatched junction bases: 10. Germline-derived CDR1 and CDR2 are SEHNR and FQNEAQ (reference sequence). The CDR3 spans 15 residues. Filled out from reference TRBV7-9 and TRBJ2-3, the complete variable domain reads DTGVSQNPRHKITKRGQNVTFRCDPISEHNRLYWYRQTLGQGPEFLTYFQNEAQLEKSRLLSDRFSAERPKGSFSTLEIQRTEQGDSAMYLCASTQSGSIPDTQYFGPGTRLTVL.

V and J are TRBV11-2 and TRBJ1-1; TRBD1 agrees at 9 bases. Unmatched junction bases numbered 11, after V lost 9 bases and J lost 3 bases. This CDR3 spans 15 amino acids. Germline V gene lookup returns CDR1 SGHAT and CDR2 FQNNGV. CDR3 protein: CASSHRGQGYTEAFF. The DNA of the CDR3 is TGTGCCAGTAGCCATAGGGGACAGGGTTACACTGAAGCTTTCTTT.

The genes are TRBV29-1 and TRBJ2-7; the match to TRBD2 covers 10 bases. The V gene's germline CDR1 is SQVTM and CDR2 ANQGSEA. The CDR3 totals 16 residues. CDR3 nucleotides: TGCATCGTGAACCAGGGCCTAGCGGGAGTGTTATACAAGCAGTACTTC. Its translation is CIVNQGLAGVLYKQYF.

Concerning this clonotype: A read error may explain this, as a much larger clone is one base away. The V gene is TRBV6-6, the J gene TRBJ1-6; D may be TRBD1 (5 bases). CDR1 and CDR2 from the germline V gene are MNHNY and SVGAGI (reference sequence). V lost 7 bases and J lost 9, with 19 bases in between. The CDR3 is 15 amino acids. The CDR3 DNA follows: TGTGCCAGCAATTCCCTTTGGGGGGGACCTTCACCCCTCCACTTT. Its protein product is CASNSLWGGPSPLHF.

In its sample, this clonotype was seen a few times. A much more abundant neighbour one base away suggests this may be a read error. The V gene is TRBV28, the J gene TRBJ1-2; no definite D call. The germline V gene has CDR1 MDHEN and CDR2 SYDVKM. This CDR3 region has 12 residues. The CDR3 bases are TGTGCCAGCAGTTTGGACGTTTATGGCTACGCCTTC. It yields the protein CASSLDVYGYAF.

Concerning this clonotype: This may come from a read error, since a much larger clone is one base off. The chain joins TRBV5-4 to TRBJ2-7; D is ambiguous. The V end lost 0 bases, the J end lost 2 bases, and 12 bases lay between the germline ends. The CDR3 length is 15 residues. The germline gives CDR1 SGHNT, CDR2 YYREEE (reference sequence). The CDR3 spells CASSLDARGAYEQYF. Written as DNA, the CDR3 is TGTGCCAGCAGCTTGGATGCTCGTGGAGCCTACGAGCAGTACTTC.

This clonotype appeared a single time. The germline gene is not matched at one end of the junction; a read error may be the cause. The J gene is TRBJ2-7, the V gene TRBV7-9; either TRBD1 or TRBD2 may fit D (5 bases each). The CDR3 contains 15 residues. Germline CDR1 reads SEHNR; CDR2 reads FQNEAQ (reference sequence). CDR3 loop: CGSTQGGGFSYEEYF. CDR3 coding DNA: TGTGGCAGCACCCAGGGTGGGGGATTTAGCTACGAGGAGTACTTC.

Note on this clonotype: Without the conserved terminal phenylalanine or tryptophan, this CDR3 likely stems from a read error. V gene TRBV20-1 combines with J gene TRBJ2-3; TRBD1 matches at 7 bases. The CDR3 consists of 13 residues. Looked up from germline, CDR1 is DFQATT and CDR2 is SNEGSKA (reference sequence). The V segment lost 4 bases and the J segment 4 bases; nucleotides outside the gene matches: 5. The CDR3 bases are TGCAGTGCTATCTTCACAGGGGCAGATACGCAGTATTAT. Its protein product is CSAIFTGADTQYY.